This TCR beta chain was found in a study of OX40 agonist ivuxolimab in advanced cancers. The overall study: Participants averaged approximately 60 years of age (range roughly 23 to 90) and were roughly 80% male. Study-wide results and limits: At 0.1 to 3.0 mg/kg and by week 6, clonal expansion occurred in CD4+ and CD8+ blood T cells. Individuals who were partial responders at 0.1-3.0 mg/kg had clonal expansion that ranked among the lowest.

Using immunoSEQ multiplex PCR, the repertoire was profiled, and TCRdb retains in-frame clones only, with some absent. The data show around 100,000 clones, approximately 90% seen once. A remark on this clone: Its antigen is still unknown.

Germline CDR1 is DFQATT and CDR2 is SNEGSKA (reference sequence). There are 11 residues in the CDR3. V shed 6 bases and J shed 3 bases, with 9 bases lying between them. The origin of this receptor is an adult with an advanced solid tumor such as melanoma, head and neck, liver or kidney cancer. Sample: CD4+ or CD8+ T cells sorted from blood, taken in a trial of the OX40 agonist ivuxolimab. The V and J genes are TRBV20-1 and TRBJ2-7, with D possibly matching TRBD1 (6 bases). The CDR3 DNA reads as TGCAGTGCCAAGGGGGACTACGAGCAGTACTTC. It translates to CSAKGDYEQYF.